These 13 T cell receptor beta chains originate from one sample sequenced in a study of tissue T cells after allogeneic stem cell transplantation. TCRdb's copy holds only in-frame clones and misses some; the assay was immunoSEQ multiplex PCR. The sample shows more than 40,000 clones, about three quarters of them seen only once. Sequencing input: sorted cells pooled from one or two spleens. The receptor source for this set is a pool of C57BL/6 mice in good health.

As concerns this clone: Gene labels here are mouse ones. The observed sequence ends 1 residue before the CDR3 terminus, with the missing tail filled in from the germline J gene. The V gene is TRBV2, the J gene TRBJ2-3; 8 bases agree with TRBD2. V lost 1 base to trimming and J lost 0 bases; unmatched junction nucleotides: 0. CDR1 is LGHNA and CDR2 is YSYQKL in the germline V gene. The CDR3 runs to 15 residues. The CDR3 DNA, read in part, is TGTGCCAGCAGCCAAGGACTGGGGAGTGCAGAAACGCTGTAT. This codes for CASSQGLGSAETLY. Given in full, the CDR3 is CASSQGLGSAETLYF.

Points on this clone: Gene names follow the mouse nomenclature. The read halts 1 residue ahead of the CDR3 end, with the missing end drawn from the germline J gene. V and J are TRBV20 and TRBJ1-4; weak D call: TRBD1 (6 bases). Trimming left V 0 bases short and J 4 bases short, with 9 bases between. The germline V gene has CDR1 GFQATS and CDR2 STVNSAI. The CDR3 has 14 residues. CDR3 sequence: CGARDARGNERLFF. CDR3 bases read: TGTGGTGCTAGGGATGCCAGGGGCAACGAAAGATTATTT.

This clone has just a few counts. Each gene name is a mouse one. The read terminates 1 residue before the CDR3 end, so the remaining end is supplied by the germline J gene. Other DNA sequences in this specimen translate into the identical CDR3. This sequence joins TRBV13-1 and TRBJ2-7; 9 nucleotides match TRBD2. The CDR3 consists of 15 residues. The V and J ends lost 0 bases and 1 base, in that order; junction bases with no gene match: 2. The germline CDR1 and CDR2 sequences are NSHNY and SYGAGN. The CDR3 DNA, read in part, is TGTGCCAGCAGTGATGCACTGGGGGGATCCTATGAACAGTAC. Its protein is CASSDALGGSYEQY. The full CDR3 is CASSDALGGSYEQYF.

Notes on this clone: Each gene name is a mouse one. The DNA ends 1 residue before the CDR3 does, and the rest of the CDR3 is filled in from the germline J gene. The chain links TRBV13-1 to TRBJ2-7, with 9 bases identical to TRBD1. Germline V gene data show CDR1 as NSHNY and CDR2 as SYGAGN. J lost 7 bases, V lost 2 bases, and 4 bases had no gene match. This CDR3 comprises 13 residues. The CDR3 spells CASSDYRGREQYF. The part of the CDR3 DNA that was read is TGTGCCAGCAGTGACTACAGGGGGCGAGAACAGTAC.

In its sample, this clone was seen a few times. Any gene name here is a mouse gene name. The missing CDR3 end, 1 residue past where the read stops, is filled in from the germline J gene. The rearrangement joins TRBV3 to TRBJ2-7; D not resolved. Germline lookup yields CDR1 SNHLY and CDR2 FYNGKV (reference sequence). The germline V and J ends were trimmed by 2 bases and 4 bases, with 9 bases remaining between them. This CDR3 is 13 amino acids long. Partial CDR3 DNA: TGTGCCAGCAGCTTACGCGGCAATTATGAACAGTAC. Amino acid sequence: CASSLRGNYEQY. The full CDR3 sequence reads CASSLRGNYEQYF.

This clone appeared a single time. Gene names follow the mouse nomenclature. CDR3 residues: CASRYWGANYAEQFF. The CDR3 DNA, read in part, is TGTGCAAGCAGGTACTGGGGGGCGAACTATGCTGAGCAGTTC. The V and J genes are TRBV16 and TRBJ2-1; 9 nucleotides align to TRBD2. The read ends 1 residue before the CDR3 terminus; that terminus is restored from the germline J gene. Germline CDR1 reads SGHSA; CDR2 reads FRNQAP. V dropped 6 bases and J dropped 1; count of bases not matched to a gene: 4. CDR3 length: 15 residues.

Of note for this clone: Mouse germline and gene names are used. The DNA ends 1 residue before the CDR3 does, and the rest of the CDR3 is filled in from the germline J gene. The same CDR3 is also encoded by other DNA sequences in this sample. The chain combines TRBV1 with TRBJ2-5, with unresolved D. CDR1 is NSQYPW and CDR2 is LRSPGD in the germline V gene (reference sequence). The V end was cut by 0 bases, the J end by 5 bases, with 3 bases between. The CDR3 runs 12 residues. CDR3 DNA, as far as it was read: TGCACCTGCAGTGCAGATCGAGACACCCAGTAC. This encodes CTCSADRDTQY. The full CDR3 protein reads CTCSADRDTQYF. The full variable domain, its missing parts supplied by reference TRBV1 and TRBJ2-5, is VTLLEQNPRWRLVPRGQAVNLRCILKNSQYPWMSWYQQDLQKQLQWLFTLRSPGDKEVKSLPGADYLATRVTDTELRLQVANMSQGRTLYCTCSADRDTQYFGPGTRLLVL.

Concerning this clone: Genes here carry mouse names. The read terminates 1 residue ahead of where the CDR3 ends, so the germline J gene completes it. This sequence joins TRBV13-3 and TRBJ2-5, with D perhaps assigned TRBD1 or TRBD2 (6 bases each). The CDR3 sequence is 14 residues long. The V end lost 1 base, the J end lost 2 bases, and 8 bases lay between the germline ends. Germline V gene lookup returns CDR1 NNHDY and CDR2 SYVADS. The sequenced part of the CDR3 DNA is TGTGCCAGCAGTGATATGGGGGCCCAAGACACCCAGTAC. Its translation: CASSDMGAQDTQY. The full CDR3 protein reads CASSDMGAQDTQYF. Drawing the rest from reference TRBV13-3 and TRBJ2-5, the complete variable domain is EAAVTQSPRSKVAVTGGKVTLSCHQTNNHDYMYWYRQDTGHGLRLIHYSYVADSTEKGDIPDGYKASRPSQENFSLILELASLSQTAVYFCASSDMGAQDTQYFGPGTRLLVL.

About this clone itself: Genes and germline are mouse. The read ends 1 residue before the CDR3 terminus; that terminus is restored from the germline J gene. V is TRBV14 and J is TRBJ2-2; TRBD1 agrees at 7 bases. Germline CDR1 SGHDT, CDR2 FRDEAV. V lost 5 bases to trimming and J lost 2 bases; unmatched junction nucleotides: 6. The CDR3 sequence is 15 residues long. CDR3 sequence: CASSRRQGNTGQLYF. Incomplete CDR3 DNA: TGTGCCAGCAGCCGTCGACAGGGTAACACCGGGCAGCTCTAC.

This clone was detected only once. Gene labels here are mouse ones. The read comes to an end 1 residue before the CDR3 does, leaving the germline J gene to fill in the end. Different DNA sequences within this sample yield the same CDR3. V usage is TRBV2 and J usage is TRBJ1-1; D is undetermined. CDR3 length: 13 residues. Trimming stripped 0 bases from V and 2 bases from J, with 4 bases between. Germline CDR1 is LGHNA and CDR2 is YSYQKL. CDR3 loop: CASSQEGNTEVFF. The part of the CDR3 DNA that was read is TGTGCCAGCAGCCAAGAGGGCAACACAGAAGTCTTC.

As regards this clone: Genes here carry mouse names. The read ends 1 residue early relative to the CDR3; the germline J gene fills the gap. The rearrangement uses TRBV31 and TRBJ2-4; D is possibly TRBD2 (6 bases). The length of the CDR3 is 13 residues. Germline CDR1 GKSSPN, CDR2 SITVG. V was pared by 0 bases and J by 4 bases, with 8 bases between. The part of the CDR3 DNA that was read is TGTGCCTGGAGTCTGTCTGGGGAAAACACCTTGTAC. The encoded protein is CAWSLSGENTLY. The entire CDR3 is CAWSLSGENTLYF. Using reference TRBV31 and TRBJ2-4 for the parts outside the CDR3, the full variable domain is AQTIHQWPVAEIKAVGSPLSLGCTIKGKSSPNLYWYWQATGGTLQQLFYSITVGQVESVVQLNLSASRPKDDQFILSTEKLLLSHSGFYLCAWSLSGENTLYFGAGTRLSVL.

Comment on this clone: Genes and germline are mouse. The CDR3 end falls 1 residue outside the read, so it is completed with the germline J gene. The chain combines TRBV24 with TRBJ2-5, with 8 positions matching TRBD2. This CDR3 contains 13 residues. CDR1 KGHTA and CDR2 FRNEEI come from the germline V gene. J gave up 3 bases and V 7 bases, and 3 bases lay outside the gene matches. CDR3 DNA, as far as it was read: TGTGCCAGCAAAACTGGGGGTCAAGACACCCAGTAC. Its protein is CASKTGGQDTQY. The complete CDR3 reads CASKTGGQDTQYF.

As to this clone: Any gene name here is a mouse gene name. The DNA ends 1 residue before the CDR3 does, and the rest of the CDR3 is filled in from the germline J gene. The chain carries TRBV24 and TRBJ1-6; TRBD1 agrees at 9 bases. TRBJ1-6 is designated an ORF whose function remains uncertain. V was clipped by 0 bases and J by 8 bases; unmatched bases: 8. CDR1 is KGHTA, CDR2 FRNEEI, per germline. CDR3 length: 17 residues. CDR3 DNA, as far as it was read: TGTGCCAGCAGTCTGTATATTTCGGACAGGGGTGATTCGCCCCTCTAC. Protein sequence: CASSLYISDRGDSPLY. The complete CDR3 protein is CASSLYISDRGDSPLYF.